This T cell receptor beta chain was sequenced in a study of graft-versus-host responses after intestinal transplantation. Overall study results and limits: Recipient-marrow GvH clones were detected, some having first appeared in ileum or blood.

CDR1 MNHEY and CDR2 SMNVEV come from the germline V gene (reference sequence). This CDR3 spans 13 amino acids. Trimming left V 10 bases short and J 4 bases short, with 13 bases between. Note on this clone: Its antigen is still unknown.

Repertoires were generated with immunoSEQ multiplex PCR, while TCRdb's copy carries only in-frame clones and drops some. The table shows more than 45,000 clones, with about 90% occurring only once. This clonotype was sampled from a human patient who received an intestinal transplant, so some T cells may come from the graft donor. The chain carries TRBV27 and TRBJ1-4; D may be TRBD1 (6 bases). The material sequenced was PBMCs, taken almost 120 days after intestinal transplantation. The CDR3: CATMGRGNEKLFF. In DNA, the CDR3 is TGTGCCACCATGGGCAGGGGTAATGAAAAACTGTTTTTT.